Each of the 22 T cell receptor beta chains below was sequenced from the same sample in a study of blood T cells in healthy people across ages. A sample-barcoded 5' primer and a J-beta primer mix were used in a second PCR of roughly 6 to 11 cycles. TCRdb passed the 5' RACE reads through MiXCR, listing each CDR3 protein once. The sample consists of approximately 800,000 distinct CDR3 sequences, roughly 60% of them appearing once. Material for sequencing was blood. The receptor source for this set is a man aged 25-40 years in good health.

This chain connects TRBV4-1 to TRBJ2-3; D call uncertain. Between the trimmed V and J ends, which lost 0 bases and 5 bases, there was a span of 12 bases. CDR1 and CDR2 (germline): MGHRA, YSYEKL. The CDR3 loop spans 15 amino acids. The CDR3 spells CASSQERWTGDTQYF. The CDR3 bases are TGCGCCAGCAGCCAAGAGAGGTGGACGGGAGATACGCAGTATTTT.

The CDR3 DNA sequence: TGTGCCAGTAGTTTCGACAGGGGACCCAATGAGCAGTTCTTC. Its protein product is CASSFDRGPNEQFF. The chain couples TRBV19 to TRBJ2-1; 8 bases match TRBD1. After removal of 5 bases from V and 6 bases from J, the junction contained 6 bases not matched to a gene. The CDR3 runs to 14 residues. Germline V gives CDR1 LNHDA, CDR2 SQIVND (reference sequence). The full variable domain, with the rest looked up from reference TRBV19 and TRBJ2-1, is DGGITQSPKYLFRKEGQNVTLSCEQNLNHDAMYWYRQDPGQGLRLIYYSQIVNDFQKGDIAEGYSVSREKKESFPLTVTSAQKNPTAFYLCASSFDRGPNEQFFGPGTRLTVL.

This clonotype was seen repeatedly, ten times or more. The rearrangement joins TRBV5-1 to TRBJ2-7; 7 bases match TRBD1. There are 15 residues in the CDR3. Trimming cost V 0 bases and J 4 bases; bases outside gene matches: 7. Germline CDR1 reads SGHRS; CDR2 reads YFSETQ. As DNA, the CDR3 is TGCGCCAGCAGCTTGGAGACAGGGCAGAGGTACGAGCAGTACTTC. It codes for CASSLETGQRYEQYF.

The chain combines TRBV25-1 with TRBJ2-5; 8 bases match TRBD1. The V gene end was trimmed by 5 bases and the J gene end by 3 bases; junction bases not matched to a gene: 8. The CDR3 covers 15 residues. Per the germline V gene, CDR1 is MGHDK and CDR2 is SYGVNS. CDR3 amino acids: CASSRNPGGEETQYF. Here the CDR3 DNA reads TGTGCCAGCAGTCGTAACCCAGGGGGCGAAGAGACCCAGTACTTC.

This chain connects TRBV14 to TRBJ2-6; D is perhaps TRBD1 (5 bases). The V gene lost 5 bases and the J gene lost 3 bases, with 17 bases spanning the gap. The CDR3 totals 17 residues. Germline V CDR1 and CDR2: SGHDN, FVKESK. CDR3 region: CASSDRVLSFGANVLTF. CDR3 in DNA: TGTGCCAGCAGCGACAGAGTTCTATCGTTTGGGGCCAACGTCCTGACTTTC.

There are a few counts of this clonotype. The J gene is TRBJ2-1, the V gene TRBV6-1, with TRBD1 matching 8 bases. The germline CDR1 and CDR2 sequences are MNHNS and SASEGT. With V trimmed by 4 bases and J by 8 bases, 7 bases remained unmatched. The CDR3 has 14 amino acids. CDR3 loop: CASSADRGFDEQFF. CDR3 coding DNA: TGTGCCAGCAGTGCCGACAGGGGTTTTGATGAGCAGTTCTTC.

The chain employs TRBV7-8 and TRBJ2-6, with a weak D call TRBD2 (5 bases). Germline CDR1 and CDR2: SGHVS and FQNEAQ. The germline V and J ends were trimmed by 0 bases and 0 bases, with 12 bases remaining between them. The CDR3 sequence is 18 residues long. In DNA form, the CDR3 reads TGTGCCAGCAGCTTAGCCCGGGGTAAGGGCTCTGGGGCCAACGTCCTGACTTTC. This sequence encodes CASSLARGKGSGANVLTF.

Turning to this clonotype: The junction does not match germline at one end; this may be a read error. V and J are TRBV7-2 and TRBJ2-3, with TRBD2 matching over 8 bases. The CDR3 runs to 15 residues. Germline V CDR1 and CDR2: SGHTA, FQGNSA. CDR3 sequence reads: CASSLAGGAAGTQYF. The CDR3 DNA sequence: TGTGCCAGCAGTTTAGCCGGGGGGGCGGCAGGTACGCAGTATTTT.

The rearrangement links TRBV25-1 to TRBJ1-1; no firm D call. The V gene lost 1 base and the J gene lost 1 base, with 13 bases spanning the gap. Germline V gene data show CDR1 as MGHDK and CDR2 as SYGVNS. The CDR3 loop spans 16 amino acids. CDR3 loop: CASSELEGRENTEAFF. CDR3 in DNA: TGTGCCAGCAGTGAATTGGAGGGTCGAGAGAACACTGAAGCTTTCTTT. Full variable domain (remainder filled in from reference TRBV25-1 and TRBJ1-1): EADIYQTPRYLVIGTGKKITLECSQTMGHDKMYWYQQDPGMELHLIHYSYGVNSTEKGDLSSESTVSRIRTEHFPLTLESARPSHTSQYLCASSELEGRENTEAFFGQGTRLTVV.

The chain is built from TRBV10-3 and TRBJ2-1; D might be TRBD1 or TRBD2, each matching 5 bases. V was pared by 8 bases and J by 7 bases, with 21 bases between. The CDR3 sequence is 15 residues long. Germline CDR1 ENHRY, CDR2 SYGVKD. The CDR3 protein is CAIARSGTTGNEQFF. In DNA form, the CDR3 reads TGTGCCATCGCACGGTCTGGGACCACCGGGAATGAGCAGTTCTTC.

This rearrangement joins TRBV7-8 to TRBJ2-5, with D uncertain. The CDR3 contains 12 residues. V lost 6 bases and J lost 11, with 16 bases in between. Germline V gene lookup returns CDR1 SGHVS and CDR2 FQNEAQ. CDR3 DNA: TGTGCCAGCAGGTCGACTGTCAATGAGCAGTACTTC. The encoded protein is CASRSTVNEQYF.

The chain couples TRBV5-1 to TRBJ2-5, with TRBD2 matching 13 bases. The length of the CDR3 is 16 residues. From germline, CDR1 is SGHRS and CDR2 YFSETQ. After removal of 4 bases from V and 1 base from J, the junction contained 4 bases not matched to a gene. CDR3 in DNA: TGCGCCAGCAGCCTATGGACTAGCGGGGGCCAAGAGACCCAGTACTTC. It specifies CASSLWTSGGQETQYF.

The chain combines TRBV18 with TRBJ1-2, with D maybe TRBD1 (6 bases). Germline V gives CDR1 KGHSH, CDR2 LQKENI. Trimming shortened V by 2 bases and J by 1 base, and 11 bases separated the two germline ends. The CDR3 sequence is 15 residues long. CDR3 in DNA: TGTGCCAGCTCACCAGTACAGGGCCGTAACTATGGCTACACCTTC. It translates to CASSPVQGRNYGYTF.

The chain employs TRBV10-3 and TRBJ1-2; TRBD1 matches at 9 bases. The V gene's germline CDR1 is ENHRY and CDR2 SYGVKD. The CDR3 sequence is 15 residues long. V trimming: 6 bases; J trimming: 7 bases; junction bases outside the gene matches: 12. The CDR3 nucleotides read TGTGCCATCAGACTACAACAGGGGGCGTCGAGTGGCTACACCTTC. It encodes CAIRLQQGASSGYTF.

This clonotype was counted only a few times. The rearrangement links TRBV10-3 to TRBJ2-5, with D unclear. Trimming took off 6 bases at V and 2 bases at J, with 10 bases between the two ends. The germline V gene has CDR1 ENHRY and CDR2 SYGVKD. The CDR3 has 13 amino acids. CDR3 nucleotides: TGTGCCATCAGGCCCGGACGGCAAGAGACCCAGTACTTC. Its protein product is CAIRPGRQETQYF.

Only a few counts were recorded for this clonotype. The rearrangement links TRBV7-9 to TRBJ2-7; possibly TRBD1 for D (5 bases). Trimming shortened V by 5 bases and J by 3 bases, and 17 bases separated the two germline ends. Germline assignment: CDR1 SEHNR and CDR2 FQNEAQ (reference sequence). This CDR3 has 15 amino acids. The CDR3 DNA follows: TGTGCCAGCAGCATGGAGACGTTAGGGGTCTACGAGCAGTACTTC. It is translated as CASSMETLGVYEQYF.

This clonotype was detected only a few times. The rearrangement links TRBV6-2 or TRBV6-3 to TRBJ2-3; 9 positions match TRBD1. V dropped 6 bases and J dropped 7; count of bases not matched to a gene: 14. Germline lookup yields CDR1 MNHEY and CDR2 SVGEGT. The CDR3 has 16 amino acids. CDR3 in amino acids: CASSDLGQGLRHTQYF. CDR3 nucleotides: TGTGCCAGCAGCGACTTGGGACAGGGTTTGAGACATACGCAGTATTTT.

This clonotype occurred once. This chain connects TRBV5-5 to TRBJ2-5; TRBD1 agrees at 8 bases. Losses at the gene ends were 1 base for V and 0 bases for J; bases not matched to a gene: 5. Germline CDR1 reads SGHKS; CDR2 reads YYEKEE (reference sequence). The CDR3 spans 16 residues. The CDR3 nucleotides read TGTGCCAGCAGCTTGTGGGCAGGGGGCTACCAAGAGACCCAGTACTTC. It codes for CASSLWAGGYQETQYF. Drawing the rest from reference TRBV5-5 and TRBJ2-5, the complete variable domain is DAGVTQSPTHLIKTRGQQVTLRCSPISGHKSVSWYQQVLGQGPQFIFQYYEKEERGRGNFPDRFSARQFPNYSSELNVNALLLGDSALYLCASSLWAGGYQETQYFGPGTRLLVL.

This clonotype was detected a few times. The genes are TRBV30 and TRBJ2-5; D is uncertain. The CDR3 sequence is 13 residues long. V lost 2 bases, J lost 5 bases, and 12 bases lay in between. Germline V gene lookup returns CDR1 GTSNPN and CDR2 SVGIG (reference sequence). The CDR3 here is CAWSPRGGETQYF. The CDR3 region has the DNA TGTGCCTGGAGTCCCCGAGGTGGGGAGACCCAGTACTTC.

The CDR3 spells CASSYFRTPAPDTQYF. CDR3 DNA: TGTGCCAGCAGTTACTTTCGGACACCGGCCCCAGATACGCAGTATTTT. The chain combines TRBV6-5 with TRBJ2-3, with D perhaps matching TRBD1 (5 bases). The CDR3 has 16 residues. Germline V gives CDR1 MNHEY, CDR2 SVGAGI. The ends were cut back, 1 base at V and 4 bases at J, with 15 bases in the middle.

This clonotype has a handful of counts. V is TRBV3-1 and J is TRBJ2-1; TRBD2 matches 9 bases. Germline V gene sequence: CDR1 LGHDT, CDR2 YNNKEL (reference sequence). The V segment lost 0 bases and the J segment 5 bases; nucleotides outside the gene matches: 5. The CDR3 consists of 16 residues. CDR3 nucleotide sequence: TGTGCCAGCAGCCAAGATGCGGGGGGGCCCCACAATGAGCAGTTCTTC. It codes for CASSQDAGGPHNEQFF.

The rearrangement joins TRBV27 to TRBJ2-7; no clear D. The V end lost 0 bases, the J end lost 10 bases, and 7 bases lay between the germline ends. In germline, CDR1 is MNHEY, CDR2 SMNVEV (reference sequence). The CDR3 consists of 11 residues. The CDR3 reads CASSLSRDQYF. CDR3 bases: TGTGCCAGCAGTTTATCAAGGGATCAGTACTTC.